The 20 T cell receptor beta chains presented below share a single source sample, sequenced in a study of cytomegalovirus exposure and HLA in healthy donors. Vbeta (60) and Jbeta (13) primers were used in the PCR. Profiling relied on immunoSEQ multiplex PCR, and the TCRdb table lists in-frame clones only, not all of them. The sample yields 110,000 or so clones, more than 70% seen once. Sequencing was performed on PBMCs. The source is a young man in good health and CMV-seronegative.

This chain connects TRBV10-2 to TRBJ2-2, with 9 bases identical to TRBD1. CDR1 is WSHSY, CDR2 SAAADI, per germline. The V and J ends lost 8 bases and 1 base, in that order; junction bases with no gene match: 5. The CDR3 runs to 15 residues. The CDR3 coding sequence is TGCGCCAGCTTCCCGGGACAGGGGAACACCGGGGAGCTGTTTTTT. Its protein is CASFPGQGNTGELFF.

The chain links TRBV18 to TRBJ2-3, with 9 bases aligning to TRBD2. With 1 base clipped from V and 0 bases from J, the junction kept 5 bases outside the gene matches. Germline V lookup: CDR1 KGHSH, CDR2 LQKENI. This CDR3 has 17 amino acids. The CDR3 DNA reads as TGTGCCAGCTCACCACTATCCCTAGCGGGGAGCACAGATACGCAGTATTTT. Translated: CASSPLSLAGSTDTQYF.

The chain has TRBV2 and TRBJ2-2, with no clear D. Trimming shortened V by 3 bases and J by 0 bases, and 8 bases separated the two germline ends. This CDR3 region has 15 residues. The germline CDR1 and CDR2 sequences are SNHLY and FYNNEI. CDR3: CASSDDTPNTGELFF. DNA for the CDR3: TGTGCCAGCAGTGACGACACCCCGAACACCGGGGAGCTGTTTTTT.

This chain joins TRBV5-1 and TRBJ2-1, with 11 bases that match TRBD2. From germline, CDR1 is SGHRS and CDR2 YFSETQ. The CDR3 is made up of 19 amino acids. The V segment lost 4 bases and the J segment 1 base; nucleotides outside the gene matches: 13. The CDR3 reads CASSPGRLAGLGSYNEQFF. DNA of the CDR3: TGCGCCAGCAGCCCAGGGCGACTAGCGGGATTGGGGTCCTACAATGAGCAGTTCTTC. The whole variable domain, remainder taken from reference TRBV5-1 and TRBJ2-1, is KAGVTQTPRYLIKTRGQQVTLSCSPISGHRSVSWYQQTPGQGLQFLFEYFSETQRNKGNFPGRFSGRQFSNSRSEMNVSTLELGDSALYLCASSPGRLAGLGSYNEQFFGPGTRLTVL.

The genes are TRBV25-1 and TRBJ2-7, with unresolved D. Germline CDR1 MGHDK, CDR2 SYGVNS. The CDR3 spans 10 residues. The ends were cut back, 10 bases at V and 3 bases at J, with 7 bases in the middle. For the CDR3, the DNA is TGTGCCACTCGAGGCTACGAGCAGTACTTC. Encoded protein: CATRGYEQYF.

The chain couples TRBV4-2 to TRBJ1-4, with 11 bases lining up with TRBD1. The ends lost 1 base at V and 7 bases at J; junction bases unmatched: 5. The CDR3 is 16 amino acids. Germline lookup yields CDR1 LGHNA and CDR2 YNFKEQ. CDR3 DNA sequence: TGTGCCAGCAGCCAAGCCGGACAGGGGGCTAGTGAAAAACTGTTTTTT. Protein sequence: CASSQAGQGASEKLFF.

The chain recombines TRBV4-1 with TRBJ2-5; 7 bases line up with TRBD2. With the DNA end fitting TRBJ2-7 better, the J assignment may be wrong. The length of the CDR3 is 15 residues. CDR1 MGHRA and CDR2 YSYEKL come from the germline V gene. CDR3 loop: CASSQEWREIYEQYF. Written as DNA, the CDR3 is TGCGCCAGCAGCCAAGAATGGCGGGAGATCTACGAGCAGTACTTC.

This clone was counted only a few times. The chain is built from TRBV4-3 and TRBJ1-6; D is ambiguous. V was trimmed by 0 bases and J by 6 bases, leaving 15 bases between them. Germline-derived CDR1 and CDR2 are LGHNA and YSLEER. This CDR3 region has 17 residues. The CDR3 protein is CASSQERVGRGNSPLHF. The CDR3 region has the DNA TGCGCCAGCAGCCAAGAGAGAGTCGGCAGAGGTAATTCACCCCTCCACTTT.

This chain joins TRBV6-6 and TRBJ2-2; a weak D match, TRBD1 (6 bases). Germline CDR1 is MNHNY and CDR2 is SVGAGI (reference sequence). With 7 bases removed from V and 7 bases from J, the gap between germline ends came to 13 bases. The CDR3 is 13 amino acids. The DNA for the CDR3 is TGTGCCAGCAAGGACAGAAAACACGGGGAGCTGTTTTTT. Amino acids: CASKDRKHGELFF.

The gene calls are TRBV7-7 and TRBJ2-5; 14 bases agree with TRBD2. Trimming at V came to 9 bases and at J to 4 bases, leaving 16 bases not matched to a gene. CDR1 is SSHAT, CDR2 FNYEAQ, per germline (reference sequence). CDR3 size: 18 residues. The CDR3 loop reads CASGKLGLAGALRETQYF. CDR3 nucleotide sequence: TGTGCCAGTGGGAAACTGGGACTAGCGGGAGCTCTTAGAGAGACCCAGTACTTC.

In its sample, this clone was seen a few times. The genes are TRBV28 and TRBJ1-5, with 7 bases fitting TRBD1. This CDR3 contains 15 residues. The germline V gene encodes CDR1 MDHEN and CDR2 SYDVKM. V lost 4 bases and J lost 4; bases outside the gene matches: 7. CDR3 sequence reads: CASSSPGTANQPQHF. CDR3 DNA sequence: TGTGCCAGCAGTTCCCCCGGGACAGCTAATCAGCCCCAGCATTTT.

V gene TRBV2 combines with J gene TRBJ2-3, with 8 nucleotides matching TRBD1. The CDR3 is 14 residues long. Per the germline V gene, CDR1 is SNHLY and CDR2 is FYNNEI. The junction had 2 bases not matched to a gene; V was cut back by 3 bases and J by 3 bases. The CDR3 DNA is TGTGCCAGCAGTGACCGGACAGGGACAGATACGCAGTATTTT. Amino acids: CASSDRTGTDTQYF.

The rearrangement joins TRBV4-1 to TRBJ2-5; 8 nucleotides line up with TRBD2. The germline gives CDR1 MGHRA, CDR2 YSYEKL. Trimming took 0 bases from V and 4 from J; bases not matched to a gene: 7. The CDR3 runs 16 residues. The CDR3, as DNA: TGCGCCAGCAGCCAAGAAGCGCGACTAGCGCGAGAGACCCAGTACTTC. Translated: CASSQEARLARETQYF.

The rearrangement uses TRBV6-5 and TRBJ1-2; D might be TRBD1 (6 bases). V was pared by 1 base and J by 6 bases, with 18 bases between. The CDR3 has 16 amino acids. The germline V gene has CDR1 MNHEY and CDR2 SVGAGI. The DNA for the CDR3 is TGTGCCAGCAGTTACTTTCAGGGGCTCAATTGGGATGGCTACACCTTC. This codes for CASSYFQGLNWDGYTF.

The chain recombines TRBV19 with TRBJ1-5; 8 positions agree with TRBD1. Germline assignment: CDR1 LNHDA and CDR2 SQIVND (reference sequence). CDR3 size: 14 residues. Trimming cost V 6 bases and J 2 bases; bases outside gene matches: 3. The CDR3 loop reads CASRTGEGNQPQHF. CDR3 nucleotides: TGTGCCAGTAGGACAGGGGAAGGCAATCAGCCCCAGCATTTT.

Of note for this clone: The CDR3 carries no conserved terminal phenylalanine or tryptophan, so it likely arises from a read error. The DNA is left out, because the CDR3 cannot be placed on it with certainty; the CDR3 is given as TCRdb lists it. The rearrangement links TRBV27 to TRBJ2-2; the DNA was not compared with TRBD1, the D call given in the table. The CDR3 contains 12 residues when both ends are counted. CDR1 MNHEY and CDR2 SMNVEV come from the germline V gene (reference sequence). The CDR3 spells CASSLSRAVVSS.

The gene calls are TRBV7-9 and TRBJ2-1; 9 bases align to TRBD2. The CDR3 is made up of 15 amino acids. Trimming took 1 base from V and 5 from J; bases not matched to a gene: 3. Looked up from germline, CDR1 is SEHNR and CDR2 is FQNEAQ (reference sequence). CDR3 amino acids: CASSLVIAGDNEQFF. The CDR3 bases are TGTGCCAGCAGCTTAGTAATAGCGGGAGACAATGAGCAGTTCTTC.

In this sample, this clone turned up a few times. The V gene is TRBV9, the J gene TRBJ2-6; maybe TRBD2 (7 bases). Trimming took off 4 bases at V and 0 bases at J, with 20 bases between the two ends. From germline, CDR1 is SGDLS and CDR2 YYNGEE. There are 19 residues in the CDR3. CDR3 region: CASSPMGGLGTSGANVLTF. The CDR3 nucleotides read TGTGCCAGCAGCCCTATGGGGGGGCTGGGGACCTCTGGGGCCAACGTCCTGACTTTC.

The chain joins TRBV5-1 to TRBJ1-2; TRBD1 might be the D (5 bases). Trimming pared 3 bases from V and 4 bases from J, leaving 16 bases between. Germline V CDR1 and CDR2: SGHRS, YFSETQ. The CDR3 length is 15 residues. CDR3 nucleotides: TGCGCCAGCAGCTCGCCGGACATAGGAAGCTATGGCTACACCTTC. It encodes CASSSPDIGSYGYTF.

V is TRBV5-1 and J is TRBJ1-6; 7 bases fit TRBD1. The V and J ends lost 2 bases and 7 bases, in that order; junction bases with no gene match: 9. The CDR3 is 16 residues long. CDR1 and CDR2 from the germline V gene are SGHRS and YFSETQ. CDR3 nucleotide sequence: TGCGCCAGCAGCTTTCAACGGGACAGTATCAATTCACCCCTCCACTTT. This sequence encodes CASSFQRDSINSPLHF.